This entry concerns a single T cell receptor (beta chain). Germline assignment: CDR1 KGHSH and CDR2 LQKENI. V shed 8 bases, J shed 6 bases, and the junction held 7 bases outside the gene matches. The CDR3 runs 13 residues. The data were taken from a study of T cell responses to AZD1222 COVID-19 vaccine. Sequencing was performed with immunoSEQ multiplex PCR; in TCRdb, only in-frame clones are kept and a portion is missing. The table has fewer than 110,000 clones, about nine tenths seen once; the top ten hold roughly 6%. The V call is TRBV18, the J call TRBJ1-1; TRBD1 matches at 9 bases. Sequencing was performed on peripheral blood, taken 28 days after the second AZD1222 dose. The TCR comes from an adult who received the AZD1222 COVID-19 vaccine. The CDR3 is CASARQGGSEAFF. CDR3 DNA: TGTGCCAGCGCGAGACAGGGGGGCTCTGAAGCTTTCTTT. Full variable domain (remainder filled in from reference TRBV18 and TRBJ1-1): NAGVMQNPRHLVRRRGQEARLRCSPMKGHSHVYWYRQLPEEGLKFMVYLQKENIIDESGMPKERFSAEFPKEGPSILRIQQVVRGDSAAYFCASARQGGSEAFFGQGTRLTVV.